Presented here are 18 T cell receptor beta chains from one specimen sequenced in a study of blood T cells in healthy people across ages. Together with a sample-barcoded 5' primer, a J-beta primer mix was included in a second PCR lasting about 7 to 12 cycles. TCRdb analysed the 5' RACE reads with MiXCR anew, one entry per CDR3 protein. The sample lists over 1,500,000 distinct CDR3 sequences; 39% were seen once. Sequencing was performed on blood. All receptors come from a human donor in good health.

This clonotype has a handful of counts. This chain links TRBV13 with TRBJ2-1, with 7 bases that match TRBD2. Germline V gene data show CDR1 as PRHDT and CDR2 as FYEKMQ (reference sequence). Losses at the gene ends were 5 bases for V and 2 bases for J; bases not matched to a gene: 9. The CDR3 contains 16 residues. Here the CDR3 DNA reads TGTGCCAGCAGCCCCACGAACGGGGGGACCTACAATGAGCAGTTCTTC. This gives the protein CASSPTNGGTYNEQFF.

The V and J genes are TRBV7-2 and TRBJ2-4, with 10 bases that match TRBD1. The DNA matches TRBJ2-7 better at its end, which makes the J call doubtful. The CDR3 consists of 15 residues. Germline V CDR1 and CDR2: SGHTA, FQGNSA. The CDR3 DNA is TGTGCCAGCAGCTCATTGGGACAGGGGAGGTCCGAGCAGTACTTC. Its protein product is CASSSLGQGRSEQYF.

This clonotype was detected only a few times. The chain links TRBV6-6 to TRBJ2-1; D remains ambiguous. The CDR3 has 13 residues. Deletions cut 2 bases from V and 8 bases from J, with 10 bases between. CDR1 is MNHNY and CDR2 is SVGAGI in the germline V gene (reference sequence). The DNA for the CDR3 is TGTGCCAGCAGTTACAGTTCTGTAGATGAGCAGTTCTTC. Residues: CASSYSSVDEQFF.

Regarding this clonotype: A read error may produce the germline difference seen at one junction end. CDR3 loop: CASSLGVWGSTDMQYF. The CDR3 DNA follows: TGTGCCAGCAGTTTAGGCGTATGGGGAAGCACAGATATGCAGTATTTT. V usage is TRBV12-3 or TRBV12-4 and J usage is TRBJ2-3, with D unclear. This CDR3 has 16 amino acids.

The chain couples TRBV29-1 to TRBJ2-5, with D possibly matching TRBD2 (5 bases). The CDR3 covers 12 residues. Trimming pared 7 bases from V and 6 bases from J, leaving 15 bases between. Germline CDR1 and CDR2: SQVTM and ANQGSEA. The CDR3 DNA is TGCAGCGCCAGAAACGCCGGGAAGACCCAGTACTTC. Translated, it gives CSARNAGKTQYF.

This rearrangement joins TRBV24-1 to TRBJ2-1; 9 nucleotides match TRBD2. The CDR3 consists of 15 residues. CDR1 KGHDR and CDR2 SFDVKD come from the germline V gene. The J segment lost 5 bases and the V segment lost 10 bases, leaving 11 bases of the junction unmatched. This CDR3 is CATRTHSGGDNEQFF. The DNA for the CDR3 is TGTGCCACTCGAACTCATAGCGGGGGAGACAATGAGCAGTTCTTC.

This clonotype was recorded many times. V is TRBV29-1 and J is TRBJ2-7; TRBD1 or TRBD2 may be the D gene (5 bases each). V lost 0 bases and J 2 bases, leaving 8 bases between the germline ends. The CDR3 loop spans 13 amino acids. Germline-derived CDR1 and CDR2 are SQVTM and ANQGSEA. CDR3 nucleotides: TGCAGCGTTGAAGAGGGGGAACCCTACGAGCAGTACTTC. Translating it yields CSVEEGEPYEQYF.

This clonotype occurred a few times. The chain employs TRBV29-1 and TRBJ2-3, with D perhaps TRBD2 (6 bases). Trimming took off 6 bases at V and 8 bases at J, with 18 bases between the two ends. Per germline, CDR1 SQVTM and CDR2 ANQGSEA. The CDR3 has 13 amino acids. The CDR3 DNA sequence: TGCAGCGTCGAACTAGCACCCCGTAGTACGCAGTATTTT. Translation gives CSVELAPRSTQYF.

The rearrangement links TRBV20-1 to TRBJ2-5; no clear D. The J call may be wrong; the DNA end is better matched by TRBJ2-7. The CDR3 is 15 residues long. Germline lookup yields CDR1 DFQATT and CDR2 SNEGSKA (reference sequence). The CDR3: CSARDYGKRSYEQYF. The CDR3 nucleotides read TGCAGTGCTAGAGATTATGGAAAGAGGTCCTACGAGCAGTACTTC.

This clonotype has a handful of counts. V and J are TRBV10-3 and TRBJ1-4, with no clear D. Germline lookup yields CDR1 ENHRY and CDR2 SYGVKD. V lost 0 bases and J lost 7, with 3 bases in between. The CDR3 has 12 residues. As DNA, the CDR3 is TGTGCCATCAGTGAGTCTTCTGAAAAACTGTTTTTT. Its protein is CAISESSEKLFF.

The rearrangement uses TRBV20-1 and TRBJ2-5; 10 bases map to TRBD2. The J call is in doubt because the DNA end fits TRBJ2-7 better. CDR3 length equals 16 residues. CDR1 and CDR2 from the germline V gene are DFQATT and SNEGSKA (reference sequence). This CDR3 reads CSARARERGGPYEQYF. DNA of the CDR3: TGCAGTGCTAGAGCAAGGGAGCGGGGGGGCCCTTACGAGCAGTACTTC.

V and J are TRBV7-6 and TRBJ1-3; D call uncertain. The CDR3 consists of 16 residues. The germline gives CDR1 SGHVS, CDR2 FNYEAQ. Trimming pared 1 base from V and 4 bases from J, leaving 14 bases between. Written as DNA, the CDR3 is TGTGCCAGCAGCTTAGGCCCTGGGGTGTCCGGAAACACCATATATTTT. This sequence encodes CASSLGPGVSGNTIYF.

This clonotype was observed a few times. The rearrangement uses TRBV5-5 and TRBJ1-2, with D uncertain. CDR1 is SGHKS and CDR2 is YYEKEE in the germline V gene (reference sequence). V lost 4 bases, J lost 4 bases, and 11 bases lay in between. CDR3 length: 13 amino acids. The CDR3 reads CASSDPDVYGYTF. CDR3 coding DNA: TGTGCCAGCAGCGACCCTGACGTCTATGGCTACACCTTC.

This CDR3 reads CASSQEAGSDGYTF. CDR3 coding DNA: TGTGCCAGCAGCCAAGAGGCAGGTAGCGATGGCTACACCTTC. The gene calls are TRBV3-1 and TRBJ1-2; D gene ambiguous. Trimming took off 0 bases at V and 6 bases at J, with 11 bases between the two ends. The CDR3 length is 14 residues. From germline, CDR1 is LGHDT and CDR2 YNNKEL (reference sequence).

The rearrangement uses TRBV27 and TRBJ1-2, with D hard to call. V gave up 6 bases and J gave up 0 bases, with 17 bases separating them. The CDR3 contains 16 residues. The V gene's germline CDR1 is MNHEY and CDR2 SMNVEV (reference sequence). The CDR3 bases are TGTGCCAGCAGCCCCAGCTGGGGTGAGGCTAACTATGGCTACACCTTC. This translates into CASSPSWGEANYGYTF.

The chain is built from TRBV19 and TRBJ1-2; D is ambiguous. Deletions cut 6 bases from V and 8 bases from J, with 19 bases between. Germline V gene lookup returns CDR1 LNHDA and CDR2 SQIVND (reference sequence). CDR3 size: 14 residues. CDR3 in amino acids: CASRPSGPTRGYTF. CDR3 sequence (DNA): TGTGCCAGTAGGCCCTCGGGTCCGACGAGGGGCTACACCTTC. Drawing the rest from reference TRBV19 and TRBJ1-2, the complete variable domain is DGGITQSPKYLFRKEGQNVTLSCEQNLNHDAMYWYRQDPGQGLRLIYYSQIVNDFQKGDIAEGYSVSREKKESFPLTVTSAQKNPTAFYLCASRPSGPTRGYTFGSGTRLTVV.

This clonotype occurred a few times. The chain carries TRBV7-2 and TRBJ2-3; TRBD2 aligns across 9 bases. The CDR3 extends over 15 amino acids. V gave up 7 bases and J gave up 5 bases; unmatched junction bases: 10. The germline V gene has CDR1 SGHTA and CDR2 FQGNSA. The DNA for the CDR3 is TGTGCCAGCACCCGACTAGCGGCTGGGATAGATACGCAGTATTTT. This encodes CASTRLAAGIDTQYF.

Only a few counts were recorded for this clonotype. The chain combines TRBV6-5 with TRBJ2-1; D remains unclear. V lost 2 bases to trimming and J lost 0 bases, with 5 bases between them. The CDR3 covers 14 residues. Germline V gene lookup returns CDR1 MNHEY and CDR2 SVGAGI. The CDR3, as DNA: TGTGCCAGCAGTTACGCTCTCTCCTACAATGAGCAGTTCTTC. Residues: CASSYALSYNEQFF.